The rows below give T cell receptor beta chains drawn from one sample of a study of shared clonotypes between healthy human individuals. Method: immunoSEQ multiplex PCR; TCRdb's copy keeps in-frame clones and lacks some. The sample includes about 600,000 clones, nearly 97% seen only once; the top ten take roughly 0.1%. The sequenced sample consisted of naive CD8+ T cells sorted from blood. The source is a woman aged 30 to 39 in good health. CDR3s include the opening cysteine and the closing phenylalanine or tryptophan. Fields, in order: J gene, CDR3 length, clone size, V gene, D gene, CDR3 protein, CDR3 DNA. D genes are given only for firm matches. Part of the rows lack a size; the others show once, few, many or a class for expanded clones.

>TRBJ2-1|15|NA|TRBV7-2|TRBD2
CASRTRSSGFNEQFF
TGTGCCAGCAGAACACGGTCTAGCGGGTTTAATGAGCAGTTCTTC
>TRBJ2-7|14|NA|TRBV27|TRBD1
CASSWGQGVGEQYF
TGTGCCAGCAGTTGGGGACAGGGGGTGGGCGAGCAGTACTTC
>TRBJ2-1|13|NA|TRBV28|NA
CASRLQGRSEQFF
TGTGCCAGCAGGCTTCAGGGTAGGAGTGAGCAGTTCTTC
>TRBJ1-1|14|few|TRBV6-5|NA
CASSYLASGTEAFF
TGTGCCAGCAGTTACTTGGCCAGTGGGACTGAAGCTTTCTTT
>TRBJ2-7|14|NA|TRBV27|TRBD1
CASSFDRGFYEQYF
TGTGCCAGCAGTTTTGACAGGGGGTTCTACGAGCAGTACTTC
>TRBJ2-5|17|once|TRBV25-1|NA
CASSEEIQDIHQETQYF
TGTGCCAGCAGTGAAGAGATCCAGGACATACACCAAGAGACCCAGTACTTC
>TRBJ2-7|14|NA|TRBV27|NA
CASSPAGQYYEQYF
TGTGCCAGCAGTCCCGCGGGACAATACTACGAGCAGTACTTC
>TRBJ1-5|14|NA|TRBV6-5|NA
CASSYYPTYQPQHF
TGTGCCAGCAGTTACTACCCCACCTACCAGCCCCAGCATTTT
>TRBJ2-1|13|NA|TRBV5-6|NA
CASSPGVRNEQFF
TGTGCCAGCAGCCCGGGGGTGAGGAATGAGCAGTTCTTC
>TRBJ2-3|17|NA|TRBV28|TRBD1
CASSTTGTGGYTDTQYF
TGTGCCAGCAGCACAACCGGGACAGGGGGATACACAGATACGCAGTATTTT
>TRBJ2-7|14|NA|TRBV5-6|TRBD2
CASSLLAGAHEQYF
TGTGCCAGCAGCTTGTTAGCGGGAGCCCACGAGCAGTACTTC
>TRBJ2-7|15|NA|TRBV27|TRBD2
CASSLKASGSYEQYF
TGTGCCAGCAGTTTAAAGGCTAGCGGGAGTTACGAGCAGTACTTC
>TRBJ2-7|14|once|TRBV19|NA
CASSTDSPNVGQYF
TGTGCCAGTTCCACCGACAGTCCCAACGTGGGGCAGTACTTC
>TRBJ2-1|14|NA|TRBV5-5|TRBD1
CASSQGTVRNEQFF
TGTGCCAGCAGCCAAGGGACAGTACGCAATGAGCAGTTCTTC
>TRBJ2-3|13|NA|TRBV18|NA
CASSELLSDTQYF
TGTGCCAGCTCAGAACTACTCTCCGATACGCAGTATTTT
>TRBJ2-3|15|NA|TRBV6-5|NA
CASSVPGASTDTQYF
TGTGCCAGCAGTGTACCGGGAGCTAGCACAGATACGCAGTATTTT
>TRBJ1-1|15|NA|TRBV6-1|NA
CASSVDRTAYTEAFF
TGTGCCAGCAGTGTCGATCGGACAGCCTACACTGAAGCTTTCTTT
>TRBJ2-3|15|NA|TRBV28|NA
CASSSIGTGPGTQYF
TGTGCCAGCAGTTCGATAGGGACCGGTCCTGGTACGCAGTATTTT
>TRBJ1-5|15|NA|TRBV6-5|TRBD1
CASSHGQGLNQPQHF
TGTGCCAGCAGTCACGGACAGGGCCTCAATCAGCCCCAGCATTTT
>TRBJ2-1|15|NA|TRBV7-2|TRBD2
CASSPLAGGPNEQFF
TGTGCCAGCAGCCCACTAGCGGGAGGTCCCAATGAGCAGTTCTTC
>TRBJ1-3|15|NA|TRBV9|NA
CASSEGHFSGNTIYF
TGTGCCAGCAGCGAGGGACACTTCTCTGGAAACACCATATATTTT
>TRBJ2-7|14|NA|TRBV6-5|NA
CASRGTLSSYEQYF
TGTGCCAGCAGAGGGACACTGAGCTCCTACGAGCAGTACTTC
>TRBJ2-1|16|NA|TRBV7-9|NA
CASSLGEEGHHNEQFF
TGTGCCAGCAGCTTAGGGGAGGAGGGCCATCACAATGAGCAGTTCTTC
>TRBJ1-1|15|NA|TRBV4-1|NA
CASSQERGLNTEAFF
TGCGCCAGCAGCCAAGAGAGAGGGCTCAACACTGAAGCTTTCTTT
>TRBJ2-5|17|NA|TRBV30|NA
CAWSVSEQTNQIETQYF
TGTGCCTGGAGTGTAAGCGAGCAGACCAACCAAATAGAGACCCAGTACTTC
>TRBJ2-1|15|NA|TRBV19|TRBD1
CASSVDRASYNEQFF
TGTGCCAGTAGTGTGGACAGGGCGTCCTACAATGAGCAGTTCTTC
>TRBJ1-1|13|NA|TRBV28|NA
CASSLSVNTEAFF
TGTGCCAGCAGTTTGTCGGTGAACACTGAAGCTTTCTTT
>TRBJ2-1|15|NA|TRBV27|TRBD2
CASSLGSGGYNEQFF
TGTGCCAGCAGTTTAGGTAGCGGGGGTTACAATGAGCAGTTCTTC
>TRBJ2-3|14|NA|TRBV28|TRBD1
CASSPGTGPYTQYF
TGTGCCAGCAGTCCCGGGACAGGGCCTTATACGCAGTATTTT
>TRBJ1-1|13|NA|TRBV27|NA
CASSTGGSTEAFF
TGTGCCAGTTCGACCGGTGGCTCCACTGAAGCTTTCTTT
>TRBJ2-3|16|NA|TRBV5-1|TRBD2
CASRGLAGSSTDTQYF
TGCGCCAGCAGGGGACTAGCGGGTTCAAGCACAGATACGCAGTATTTT